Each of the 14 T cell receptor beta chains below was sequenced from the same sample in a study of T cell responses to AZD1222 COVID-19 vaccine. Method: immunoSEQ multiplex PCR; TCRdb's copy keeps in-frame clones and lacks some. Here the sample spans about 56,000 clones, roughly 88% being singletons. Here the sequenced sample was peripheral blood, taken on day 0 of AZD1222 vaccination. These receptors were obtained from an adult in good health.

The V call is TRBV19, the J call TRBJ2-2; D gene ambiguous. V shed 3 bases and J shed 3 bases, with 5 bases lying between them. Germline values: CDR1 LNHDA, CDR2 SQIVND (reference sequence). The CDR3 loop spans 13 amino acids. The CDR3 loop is CASSIVYTGELFF. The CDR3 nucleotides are TGTGCCAGTAGTATCGTCTACACCGGGGAGCTGTTTTTT.

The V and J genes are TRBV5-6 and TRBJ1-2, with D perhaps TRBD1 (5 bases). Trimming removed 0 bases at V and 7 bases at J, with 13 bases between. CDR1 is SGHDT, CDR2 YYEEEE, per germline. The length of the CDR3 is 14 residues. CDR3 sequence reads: CASSLESGWRGYTF. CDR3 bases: TGTGCCAGCAGCTTGGAGTCAGGGTGGCGTGGCTACACCTTC.

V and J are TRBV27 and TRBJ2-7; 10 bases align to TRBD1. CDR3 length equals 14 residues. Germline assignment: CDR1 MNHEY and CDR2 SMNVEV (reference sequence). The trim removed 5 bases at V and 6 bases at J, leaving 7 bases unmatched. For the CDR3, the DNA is TGTGCCAGCAGTATCCGACAGGGGGCTACCGAGCAGTACTTC. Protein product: CASSIRQGATEQYF.

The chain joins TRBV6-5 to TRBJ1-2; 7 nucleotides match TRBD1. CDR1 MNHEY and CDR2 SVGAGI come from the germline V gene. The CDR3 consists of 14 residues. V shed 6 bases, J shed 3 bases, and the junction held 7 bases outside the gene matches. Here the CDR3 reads CASRRGRGDYGYTF. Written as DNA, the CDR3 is TGTGCCAGCAGAAGGGGGCGCGGGGACTATGGCTACACCTTC.

Written as DNA, the CDR3 is TGTGCCAGCAAAAGACTAGCGGGGTACAATGAGCAGTTCTTC. It specifies CASKRLAGYNEQFF. The V call is TRBV13, the J call TRBJ2-1; 11 bases line up with TRBD2. Germline V gene data show CDR1 as PRHDT and CDR2 as FYEKMQ (reference sequence). The CDR3 extends over 14 amino acids. With V trimmed by 7 bases and J by 4 bases, 3 bases remained unmatched.

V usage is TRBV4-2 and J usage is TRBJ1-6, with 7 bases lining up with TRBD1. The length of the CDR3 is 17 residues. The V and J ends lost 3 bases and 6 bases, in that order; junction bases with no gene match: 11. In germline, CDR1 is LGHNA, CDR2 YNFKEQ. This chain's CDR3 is CASSQIPDREFNSPLHF. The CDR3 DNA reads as TGTGCCAGCAGCCAGATCCCAGACAGGGAGTTTAATTCACCCCTCCACTTT.

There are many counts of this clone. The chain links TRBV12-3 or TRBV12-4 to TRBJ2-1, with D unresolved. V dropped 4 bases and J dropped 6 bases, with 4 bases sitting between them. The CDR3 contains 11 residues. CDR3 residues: CASSWGNEQFF. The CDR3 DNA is TGTGCCAGCAGTTGGGGCAATGAGCAGTTCTTC.

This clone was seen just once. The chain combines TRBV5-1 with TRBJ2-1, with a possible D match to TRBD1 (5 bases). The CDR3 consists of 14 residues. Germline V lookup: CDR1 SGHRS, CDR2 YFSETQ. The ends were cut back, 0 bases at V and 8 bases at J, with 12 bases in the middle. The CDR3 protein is CASSLDAGRDEQFF. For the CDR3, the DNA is TGCGCCAGCAGCTTGGATGCAGGCAGGGATGAGCAGTTCTTC.

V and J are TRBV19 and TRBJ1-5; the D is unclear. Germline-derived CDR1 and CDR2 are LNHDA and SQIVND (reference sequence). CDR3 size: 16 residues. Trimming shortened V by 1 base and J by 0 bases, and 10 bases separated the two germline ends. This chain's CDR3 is CASSIGLMGSNQPQHF. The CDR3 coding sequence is TGTGCCAGTAGTATAGGACTGATGGGTAGCAATCAGCCCCAGCATTTT.

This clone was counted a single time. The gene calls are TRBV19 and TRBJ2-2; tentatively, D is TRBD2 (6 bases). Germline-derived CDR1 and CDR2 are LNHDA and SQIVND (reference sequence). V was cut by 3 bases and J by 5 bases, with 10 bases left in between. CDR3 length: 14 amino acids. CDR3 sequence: CASSMGRGTGELFF. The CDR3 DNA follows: TGTGCCAGTAGTATGGGGCGGGGTACCGGGGAGCTGTTTTTT.

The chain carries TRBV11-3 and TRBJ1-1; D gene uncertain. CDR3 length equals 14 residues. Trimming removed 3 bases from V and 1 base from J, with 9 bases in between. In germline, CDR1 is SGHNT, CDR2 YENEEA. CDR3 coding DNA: TGTGCCAGCAGCTTGGGGAATCAGAACACTGAAGCTTTCTTT. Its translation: CASSLGNQNTEAFF.

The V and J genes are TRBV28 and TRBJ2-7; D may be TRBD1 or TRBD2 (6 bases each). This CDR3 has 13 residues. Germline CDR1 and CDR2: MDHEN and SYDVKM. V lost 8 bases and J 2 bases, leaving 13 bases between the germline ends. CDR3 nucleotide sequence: TGTGCCAGCGGAGGGGGTTCGACCTACGAGCAGTACTTC. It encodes CASGGGSTYEQYF.

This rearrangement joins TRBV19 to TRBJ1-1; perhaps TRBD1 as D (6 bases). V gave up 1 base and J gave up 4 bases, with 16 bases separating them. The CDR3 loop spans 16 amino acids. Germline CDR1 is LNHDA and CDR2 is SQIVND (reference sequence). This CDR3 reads CASSIGTAERGTEAFF. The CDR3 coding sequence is TGTGCCAGTAGTATAGGGACAGCCGAGCGTGGCACTGAAGCTTTCTTT. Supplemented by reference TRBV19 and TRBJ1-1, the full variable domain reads DGGITQSPKYLFRKEGQNVTLSCEQNLNHDAMYWYRQDPGQGLRLIYYSQIVNDFQKGDIAEGYSVSREKKESFPLTVTSAQKNPTAFYLCASSIGTAERGTEAFFGQGTRLTVV.

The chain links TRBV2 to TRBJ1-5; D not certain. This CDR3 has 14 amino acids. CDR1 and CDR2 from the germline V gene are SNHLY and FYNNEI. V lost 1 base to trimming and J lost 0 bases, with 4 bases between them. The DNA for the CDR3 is TGTGCCAGCAGTGAAGGGGCTAGCAATCAGCCCCAGCATTTT. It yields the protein CASSEGASNQPQHF.